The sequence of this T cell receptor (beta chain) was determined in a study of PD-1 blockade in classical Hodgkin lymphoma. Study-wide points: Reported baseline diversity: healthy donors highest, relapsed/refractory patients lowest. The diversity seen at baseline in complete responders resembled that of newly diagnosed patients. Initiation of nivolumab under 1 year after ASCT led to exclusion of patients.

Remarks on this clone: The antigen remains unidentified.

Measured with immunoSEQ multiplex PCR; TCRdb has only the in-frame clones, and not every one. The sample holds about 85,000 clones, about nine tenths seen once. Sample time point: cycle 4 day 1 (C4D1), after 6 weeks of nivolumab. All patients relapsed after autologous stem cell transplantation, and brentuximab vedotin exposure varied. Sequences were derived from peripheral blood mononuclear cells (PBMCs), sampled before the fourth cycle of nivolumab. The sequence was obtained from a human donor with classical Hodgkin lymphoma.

DNA of the CDR3: TGTGCCAGGACCGCGATTGCAGCTTTCTTT. Encoded protein: CARTAIAAFF. The chain links TRBV21-1 to TRBJ1-1. TRBV21-1 is shown as a pseudogene. This CDR3 region has 10 residues.